Presented here are 18 T cell receptor beta chains from one specimen sequenced in a study of T cell responses to AZD1222 COVID-19 vaccine. Clones were read by immunoSEQ multiplex PCR, and TCRdb kept only the in-frame ones, dropping some. Of about 150,000 clones listed, about nine tenths were seen once; the top ten hold approximately 1.8%. The material sequenced was peripheral blood, taken on day 0 of AZD1222 vaccination. Every receptor here comes from an adult in good health.

V is TRBV7-9 and J is TRBJ1-4; TRBD1 matches 10 bases. Germline values: CDR1 SEHNR, CDR2 FQNEAQ (reference sequence). Germline trimming cut 5 bases from V and 7 bases from J; bases unmatched to any gene: 10. The CDR3 is 16 residues long. CDR3 bases: TGTGCCAGCAGCCCTAGTCCGGGACAGGGGAGTGAAAAACTGTTTTTT. Residues: CASSPSPGQGSEKLFF.

The rearrangement uses TRBV4-1 and TRBJ2-3, with D possibly being TRBD1 or TRBD2 (5 bases each). Germline CDR1 MGHRA, CDR2 YSYEKL. CDR3 length: 12 residues. Trimming shortened V by 4 bases and J by 3 bases, and 5 bases separated the two germline ends. CDR3 DNA sequence: TGCGCCAGCAGCCGGGGGACAGATACGCAGTATTTT. It translates to CASSRGTDTQYF.

V usage is TRBV6-6 and J usage is TRBJ1-2; 7 nucleotides line up with TRBD1. Germline CDR1 reads MNHNY; CDR2 reads SVGAGI (reference sequence). V shed 7 bases and J 3 bases; nucleotides not matched to a gene: 5. CDR3 length: 13 residues. CDR3 region: CASTGQPYYGYTF. The CDR3 nucleotides read TGTGCCAGCACGGGACAGCCGTACTATGGCTACACCTTC.

The chain has TRBV11-3 and TRBJ2-2; D call uncertain. The CDR3 is 13 residues long. The germline V and J ends were trimmed by 6 bases and 1 base, with 6 bases remaining between them. Germline assignment: CDR1 SGHNT and CDR2 YENEEA. The CDR3 loop is CASRDRNTGELFF. The CDR3 region has the DNA TGTGCCAGCAGAGACCGGAACACCGGGGAGCTGTTTTTT.

The chain uses TRBV14 and TRBJ1-2; no reliable D call. Germline V gene sequence: CDR1 SGHDN, CDR2 FVKESK. This CDR3 is 12 amino acids long. V shed 1 base and J shed 4 bases, with 4 bases lying between them. The CDR3 DNA reads TGTGCCAGCAGCCAAGTCCCCTATGGCTACACCTTC. Protein product: CASSQVPYGYTF. Full variable domain (outside the CDR3, taken from reference TRBV14 and TRBJ1-2): EAGVTQFPSHSVIEKGQTVTLRCDPISGHDNLYWYRRVMGKEIKFLLHFVKESKQDESGMPNNRFLAERTGGTYSTLKVQPAELEDSGVYFCASSQVPYGYTFGSGTRLTVV.

The chain links TRBV6-2 or TRBV6-3 to TRBJ1-1; 8 nucleotides align to TRBD1. Germline assignment: CDR1 MNHEY and CDR2 SVGEGT. The CDR3 totals 15 residues. Germline trimming cut 0 bases from V and 5 bases from J; bases unmatched to any gene: 5. CDR3 region: CASSYSVDRETEAFF. CDR3 DNA: TGTGCCAGCAGTTACTCGGTGGACAGGGAAACTGAAGCTTTCTTT.

This chain uses TRBV6-5 with TRBJ2-7; 7 positions match TRBD1. Germline V CDR1 and CDR2: MNHEY, SVGAGI. Trimming removed 1 base from V and 2 bases from J; junction bases left unmatched: 2. CDR3 size: 14 residues. The CDR3 reads CASSYYDRAYEQYF. The CDR3 DNA sequence: TGTGCCAGCAGTTACTACGACAGGGCCTACGAGCAGTACTTC.

The chain uses TRBV5-4 and TRBJ2-2, with D unresolved. The ends were cut back, 4 bases at V and 9 bases at J, with 13 bases in the middle. Per germline, CDR1 SGHNT and CDR2 YYREEE (reference sequence). The CDR3 runs to 13 residues. In DNA form, the CDR3 reads TGTGCCAGCAGCCCCAATCCGCAGTGGGAGCTGTTTTTT. This sequence encodes CASSPNPQWELFF.

The rearrangement uses TRBV28 and TRBJ1-4; D is perhaps TRBD1 (6 bases). V shed 4 bases and J shed 5 bases, with 11 bases lying between them. This CDR3 comprises 14 residues. Per the germline V gene, CDR1 is MDHEN and CDR2 is SYDVKM. The CDR3 nucleotides are TGTGCCAGCAGTTCCACAGGGAAGAATGAAAAACTGTTTTTT. Protein sequence: CASSSTGKNEKLFF.

V usage is TRBV19 and J usage is TRBJ1-3; 10 bases are shared with TRBD1. Per germline, CDR1 LNHDA and CDR2 SQIVND (reference sequence). The CDR3 spans 17 residues. The ends lost 7 bases at V and 0 bases at J; junction bases unmatched: 9. CDR3 nucleotides: TGTGCCAGTACCCAGACAGGGGGCCGTGTCTCTGGAAACACCATATATTTT. Its translation is CASTQTGGRVSGNTIYF.

V and J are TRBV7-2 and TRBJ1-1, with 9 bases that match TRBD1. This CDR3 region has 14 residues. Germline values: CDR1 SGHTA, CDR2 FQGNSA. V was pared by 4 bases and J by 4 bases, with 4 bases of the junction left unmatched. Here the CDR3 DNA reads TGTGCCAGCAGCTACTCACAGGGGGCCACTGAAGCTTTCTTT. Protein product: CASSYSQGATEAFF.

The V gene is TRBV10-3, the J gene TRBJ2-1; 7 nucleotides align to TRBD2. Unmatched junction bases numbered 6, after V lost 4 bases and J lost 0 bases. Germline V lookup: CDR1 ENHRY, CDR2 SYGVKD. The CDR3 is made up of 16 amino acids. The CDR3 bases are TGTGCCATCAGTGTAATCGGGAGGAGCTCCTACAATGAGCAGTTCTTC. This encodes CAISVIGRSSYNEQFF.

The V gene is TRBV27, the J gene TRBJ1-6; D call uncertain. Trimming stripped 6 bases from V and 5 bases from J, with 11 bases between. CDR1 and CDR2 from the germline V gene are MNHEY and SMNVEV (reference sequence). The CDR3 runs 14 residues. The CDR3 here is CASSSLYHNSPLHF. CDR3 bases: TGTGCCAGCAGCTCCTTATATCATAATTCACCCCTCCACTTT.

The genes are TRBV6-2 or TRBV6-3 and TRBJ2-7; D is undetermined. The CDR3 runs 15 residues. V lost 2 bases to trimming and J lost 8 bases, with 19 bases between them. Germline V gives CDR1 MNHEY, CDR2 SVGEGT. CDR3 residues: CASSYPITGRAKQYF. CDR3 coding DNA: TGTGCCAGCAGTTACCCGATTACCGGACGAGCCAAGCAGTACTTC.

V and J are TRBV27 and TRBJ1-5, with 7 bases that match TRBD1. CDR3 length equals 14 residues. CDR1 MNHEY and CDR2 SMNVEV come from the germline V gene (reference sequence). The V gene end was trimmed by 6 bases and the J gene end by 5 bases; junction bases not matched to a gene: 7. This chain's CDR3 is CASSPGGGYQPQHF. CDR3 nucleotide sequence: TGTGCCAGCAGCCCAGGGGGGGGCTATCAGCCCCAGCATTTT.

The chain combines TRBV24-1 with TRBJ1-5; a weak D match, TRBD1 (5 bases). The V gene lost 7 bases and the J gene lost 7 bases, with 16 bases spanning the gap. From germline, CDR1 is KGHDR and CDR2 SFDVKD. The CDR3 contains 14 residues. The CDR3 DNA is TGTGCCACCAGCCTTAGAGGGGCAGGGCAGCCCCAGCATTTT. Amino acid sequence: CATSLRGAGQPQHF.

This chain's CDR3 is CASSTSADNQPQHF. CDR3 coding DNA: TGTGCCAGCAGCACAAGCGCCGACAATCAGCCCCAGCATTTT. The chain is built from TRBV7-8 and TRBJ1-5; no reliable D call. Trimming left V 5 bases short and J 3 bases short, with 11 bases between. Germline loops: CDR1 SGHVS, CDR2 FQNEAQ. The CDR3 contains 14 residues.

The V call is TRBV7-9, the J call TRBJ2-5; 8 nucleotides align to TRBD2. With V trimmed by 5 bases and J by 6 bases, 11 bases remained unmatched. In germline, CDR1 is SEHNR, CDR2 FQNEAQ (reference sequence). The CDR3 contains 15 residues. CDR3 bases: TGTGCCAGCAGCATTGGGACTAGGGGCTCCAAGACCCAGTACTTC. It specifies CASSIGTRGSKTQYF.